This T cell receptor beta chain was recorded in a study of T cell responses to AZD1222 COVID-19 vaccine. Repertoires were generated with immunoSEQ multiplex PCR, while TCRdb's copy carries only in-frame clones and drops some. The sample has about 140,000 clones, over 85% seen once. The germline V gene has CDR1 SGHRS and CDR2 YFSETQ. Trimming removed 0 bases from V and 2 bases from J; junction bases left unmatched: 12. The CDR3 is 18 residues long. The sequences come from peripheral blood, collected on day 0 of AZD1222 vaccination. The receptor's source is an adult in good health. The genes are TRBV5-1 and TRBJ1-1, with 8 bases fitting TRBD1. The chain's CDR3 is CASSLESGTGPRNTEAFF. In DNA form, the CDR3 reads TGCGCCAGCAGCTTGGAGAGCGGGACAGGTCCTCGTAACACTGAAGCTTTCTTT.